One T cell receptor (beta chain) is described in this entry. This sample stems from a study of metastatic and nonmetastatic thyroid tumors. The overall study: Both malignant and benign thyroid patients supplied peripheral blood and tumor or nodule tissue samples, across which the repertoires of these patients were then compared.

No patient had received any treatment before thyroid surgery. This CDR3 is 16 amino acids long. The germline V gene has CDR1 SGHDN and CDR2 FVKESK. The ends lost 4 bases at V and 0 bases at J; junction bases unmatched: 5. TCRdb reanalyzed the PCR reads with MiXCR. Of about 19,000 clones in the sample, around 33% are singletons; the top ten hold approximately 30%. The source of this sequence is a female donor with papillary thyroid cancer or a benign thyroid nodule (not recorded which). Some clones in this sample may be carry-over from other donors' samples. V is TRBV14 and J is TRBJ2-1, with TRBD2 matching over 8 bases. What was sequenced was tumor tissue. The CDR3, as DNA: TGTGCCAGCAGCCTCCATCTAGCGGGCTCCTACAATGAGCAGTTCTTC. It translates to CASSLHLAGSYNEQFF.